This is a list of T cell receptor beta chains from one sample in a study of PD-1 blockade in classical Hodgkin lymphoma. Sequencing used immunoSEQ multiplex PCR; TCRdb keeps in-frame clones, though not all of them. The sample contains just under 20,000 clones, around 82% of which appear only once. This sample comprised peripheral blood mononuclear cells (PBMCs), obtained before the fourth cycle of nivolumab. These receptors were collected from a human donor with classical Hodgkin lymphoma. Both conserved end residues are part of each CDR3. The D gene is left open where the match is weak. Clone size is not always given. Where it is, it says once, few, many or a class for expanded clones.

v_call,clone_size,j_call,d_call,cdr3_aa,cdr3_nt
TRBV5-6,-,TRBJ1-5,-,CASKPRDPANQPQHF,TGTGCCAGTAAGCCCAGGGACCCGGCGAATCAGCCCCAGCATTTT
TRBV28,-,TRBJ1-4,TRBD1,CASSLGNRGRPANEKLFF,TGTGCCAGCAGTTTGGGGAACAGGGGGCGCCCCGCTAATGAAAAACTGTTTTTT
TRBV9,-,TRBJ1-4,-,CASSVEPTNEKLFF,TGTGCCAGCAGCGTAGAGCCAACTAATGAAAAACTGTTTTTT
TRBV18,once,TRBJ2-5,-,CASSVVGGGETQYF,TGTGCCAGCTCGGTTGTAGGGGGAGGAGAGACCCAGTACTTC
TRBV10-2,-,TRBJ2-1,-,CASRNYNEQFF,TGCGCCAGCAGAAATTACAATGAGCAGTTCTTC
TRBV11-3,-,TRBJ2-2,-,CASSGRGDGELFF,TGTGCCAGCAGCGGAAGGGGTGACGGGGAGCTGTTTTTT
TRBV2,-,TRBJ1-1,-,CASSEVGSGTEAFF,TGTGCCAGCAGTGAAGTGGGGAGCGGAACTGAAGCTTTCTTT
TRBV4-3,-,TRBJ2-1,-,CASSQDRATPSQQFF,TGCGCCAGCAGCCAAGATCGGGCGACGCCTAGTCAGCAGTTCTTC
TRBV6-5,medium-sized,TRBJ1-5,-,CASPHQPQHF,TGTGCCAGCCCACATCAGCCCCAGCATTTT
TRBV7-9,-,TRBJ2-1,-,CASRVGVKGPRYNEQFF,TGTGCCAGCCGCGTAGGGGTCAAGGGTCCCCGCTACAATGAGCAGTTCTTC
TRBV11-3,once,TRBJ2-5,TRBD1,CASSPGTGEGETQYF,TGTGCCAGCAGCCCGGGGACAGGGGAAGGGGAGACCCAGTACTTC
TRBV7-2,-,TRBJ2-2,-,CASTFRGMGPGELFF,TGTGCCAGCACCTTTAGGGGGATGGGGCCCGGGGAGCTGTTTTTT
TRBV5-4,-,TRBJ2-7,-,CASSPGRANEQYF,TGTGCCAGCAGCCCAGGAAGAGCAAACGAGCAGTACTTC
TRBV19,-,TRBJ1-5,TRBD1,CASRGQGAQPQHF,TGTGCCAGTAGAGGACAGGGGGCCCAGCCCCAGCATTTT
TRBV6-5,-,TRBJ2-2,-,CASSSGGELFF,TGTGCCAGCAGTTCCGGGGGGGAGCTGTTTTTT
TRBV10-2,few,TRBJ1-2,-,CASSELRDYGYTF,TGCGCCAGCAGTGAACTGCGGGACTATGGCTACACCTTC
TRBV7-2,-,TRBJ2-5,-,CASSSTGRAPTETQYF,TGTGCCAGCAGCTCAACCGGCCGGGCCCCGACCGAGACCCAGTACTTC
TRBV11-2,-,TRBJ1-2,-,CASSAKSGYTF,TGTGCCAGCAGCGCAAAAAGCGGCTACACCTTC
TRBV27,-,TRBJ1-3,-,CASSTTGGNTIYF,TGTGCCAGCAGTACAACAGGGGGAAACACCATATATTTT
TRBV7-2,-,TRBJ1-4,-,CASSLAQGHEKLFF,TGTGCCAGCAGCTTAGCGCAGGGCCATGAAAAACTGTTTTTT
TRBV6-1,-,TRBJ1-3,-,CASSESGQTLTTRGNTIYF,TGTGCCAGCAGTGAATCGGGACAAACCCTTACAACCCGAGGAAACACCATATATTTT
TRBV7-8,once,TRBJ1-1,TRBD1,CASSFDRANTEAFF,TGTGCCAGCAGCTTCGACAGGGCGAACACTGAAGCTTTCTTT
TRBV11-1,-,TRBJ2-7,TRBD1,CASSLTGTGSEQYF,TGTGCCAGCAGCTTAACCGGGACAGGGAGCGAGCAGTACTTC
TRBV28,-,TRBJ2-1,-,CASSSDPDQFWTYNEQFF,TGTGCCAGCAGTTCCGACCCGGACCAGTTCTGGACCTACAATGAGCAGTTCTTC
TRBV11-2,-,TRBJ2-2,-,CASSFTTGGVLLNTGELFF,TGTGCCAGCAGCTTTACGACAGGCGGCGTACTCTTAAACACCGGGGAGCTGTTTTTT
TRBV27,few,TRBJ2-1,-,CASASTSPVSAEQFF,TGTGCCAGCGCAAGTACTAGTCCCGTATCTGCTGAGCAGTTCTTC
TRBV27,-,TRBJ2-7,-,CASSLGGGEQYF,TGTGCCAGCAGTTTAGGGGGAGGCGAGCAGTACTTC
TRBV6-5,once,TRBJ2-2,TRBD2,CASRPGLATGELFF,TGTGCCAGCAGACCGGGACTAGCGACCGGGGAGCTGTTTTTT
TRBV28,-,TRBJ1-2,-,CASSFVDASYGYTF,TGTGCCAGCAGTTTCGTAGACGCGAGCTATGGCTACACCTTC
TRBV19,few,TRBJ1-4,-,CASSIRRFEKLFF,TGTGCCAGTAGTATACGTCGATTTGAAAAACTGTTTTTT
TRBV19,medium-sized,TRBJ2-2,TRBD1,CASSSRGTGELFF,TGTGCCAGTAGTAGCAGGGGGACCGGGGAGCTGTTTTTT
TRBV27,once,TRBJ2-7,-,CATNLVGQGYEQYF,TGTGCCACAAATCTAGTAGGTCAGGGTTACGAGCAGTACTTC
TRBV5-5,-,TRBJ1-1,-,CASSWGDEAFF,TGTGCCAGCAGCTGGGGGGATGAAGCTTTCTTT
TRBV4-2,once,TRBJ2-4,-,CASSPLAGALAKNIQYF,TGTGCCAGCAGCCCCTTGGCGGGGGCCCTAGCCAAAAACATTCAGTACTTC
TRBV28,once,TRBJ2-1,TRBD2,CASSLGTSGEQFF,TGTGCCAGCAGTTTAGGGACTAGCGGTGAGCAGTTCTTC
TRBV28,-,TRBJ1-4,-,CASSLIGTHEGEKLFF,TGTGCCAGCAGTTTAATAGGGACACATGAAGGGGAAAAACTGTTTTTT
TRBV20-1,once,TRBJ2-7,-,CSADAYEQYF,TGCAGTGCCGACGCTTACGAGCAGTACTTC
TRBV9,-,TRBJ1-2,-,CASSLRGGHGYTF,TGTGCCAGCAGCCTCAGAGGGGGGCATGGCTACACCTTC
TRBV19,large,TRBJ1-5,-,CASSLNSNQPQHF,TGTGCCAGTAGTTTGAATAGCAATCAGCCCCAGCATTTT
TRBV7-2,-,TRBJ2-1,-,CASSPEDWYNEQFF,TGTGCCAGCAGCCCCGAGGACTGGTACAATGAGCAGTTCTTC
TRBV19,once,TRBJ1-5,TRBD1,CASSMRTGEPQPQHF,TGTGCCAGTAGTATGCGGACAGGGGAACCACAGCCCCAGCATTTT
TRBV5-4,-,TRBJ2-3,-,CASSLPAEDTQYF,TGTGCCAGCAGCTTACCAGCGGAAGATACGCAGTATTTT
TRBV5-7,-,TRBJ1-1,-,CASSFYRENTEAFF,TGTGCCAGCAGCTTTTACCGGGAGAACACTGAAGCTTTCTTT
TRBV10-3,few,TRBJ2-3,TRBD2,CAISESPGGPTDTQYF,TGTGCCATCAGTGAGTCTCCGGGGGGGCCCACAGATACGCAGTATTTT
TRBV28,-,TRBJ1-2,-,CASSLWPGDGYTF,TGTGCCAGCAGCCTATGGCCCGGAGATGGCTACACCTTC
TRBV7-3,-,TRBJ1-5,-,CASSLGGSEPQHF,TGTGCCAGCAGCTTGGGGGGGAGTGAGCCCCAGCATTTT
TRBV19,-,TRBJ2-1,TRBD2,CASRFLAGTNEQFF,TGTGCCAGTAGATTTCTAGCGGGAACGAATGAGCAGTTCTTC
TRBV7-2,-,TRBJ1-3,-,CASSLGAGGYSGNTIYF,TGTGCCAGCAGCTTAGGGGCGGGAGGATACTCTGGAAACACCATATATTTT